The 5 T cell receptor beta chains below all came from one sample that was sequenced in a study of blood T cell repertoires in COVID-19. Sequenced by immunoSEQ multiplex PCR; TCRdb stores in-frame clones only, minus some. The sample consists of about 150,000 clones, around 89% of them appearing once. The sample consisted of peripheral blood. All receptors come from a man aged 50 to 60 who had recovered from COVID-19.

V gene TRBV28 combines with J gene TRBJ1-3; D remains unclear. V dropped 11 bases and J dropped 0 bases, with 14 bases sitting between them. The germline CDR1 and CDR2 sequences are MDHEN and SYDVKM. The CDR3 has 14 amino acids. CDR3 sequence: CACIGAFSGNTIYF. The CDR3 DNA reads as TGTGCCTGTATCGGAGCGTTCTCTGGAAACACCATATATTTT.

The chain combines TRBV30 with TRBJ1-5; TRBD1 aligns across 8 bases. The CDR3 is 14 amino acids. After removal of 2 bases from V and 4 bases from J, the junction contained 4 bases not matched to a gene. Germline V gene lookup returns CDR1 GTSNPN and CDR2 SVGIG (reference sequence). The CDR3 coding sequence is TGTGCCTGGAGTATCGGACAGGGAAATCAGCCCCAGCATTTT. This encodes CAWSIGQGNQPQHF.

The chain joins TRBV5-1 to TRBJ1-1, with TRBD1 identical over 9 bases. Germline CDR1 is SGHRS and CDR2 is YFSETQ. The J segment lost 1 base and the V segment lost 4 bases, leaving 8 bases of the junction unmatched. The CDR3 runs to 16 residues. Written as DNA, the CDR3 is TGCGCCAGCAGCCTAAGGACAGGGGAGGGGAACACTGAAGCTTTCTTT. Its protein is CASSLRTGEGNTEAFF.

The rearrangement uses TRBV10-3 and TRBJ2-4; 9 bases align to TRBD1. The length of the CDR3 is 14 residues. Germline lookup yields CDR1 ENHRY and CDR2 SYGVKD. The trim removed 2 bases at V and 8 bases at J, leaving 4 bases unmatched. In nucleotides, the CDR3 is TGTGCCATCAGTGAGGAGGACAGGGGAGACATTCAGTACTTC. It encodes CAISEEDRGDIQYF.

The chain combines TRBV18 with TRBJ2-3; no firm D call. Germline V gene data show CDR1 as KGHSH and CDR2 as LQKENI. The CDR3 sequence is 14 residues long. Deletions cut 0 bases from V and 1 base from J, with 5 bases between. The CDR3 sequence is CASSPPFGTDTQYF. The CDR3, as DNA: TGTGCCAGCTCACCACCCTTCGGCACAGATACGCAGTATTTT.